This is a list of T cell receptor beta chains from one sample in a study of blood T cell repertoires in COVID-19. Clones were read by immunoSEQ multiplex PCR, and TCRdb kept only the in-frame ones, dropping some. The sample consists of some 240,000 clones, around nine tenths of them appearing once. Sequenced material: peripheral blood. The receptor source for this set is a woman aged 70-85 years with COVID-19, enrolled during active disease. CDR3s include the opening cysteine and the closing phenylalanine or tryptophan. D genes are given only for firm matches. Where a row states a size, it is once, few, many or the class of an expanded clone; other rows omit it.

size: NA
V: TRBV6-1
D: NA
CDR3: CASSDGQGVVETQYF

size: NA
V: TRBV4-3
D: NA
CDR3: CASSLNTGSNYGYTF

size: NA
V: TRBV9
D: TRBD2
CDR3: CASSVDSGGEQYF

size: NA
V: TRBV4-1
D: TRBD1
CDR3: CASSQRQGRMEGELFF

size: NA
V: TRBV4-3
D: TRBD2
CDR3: CASSPSAATSDTDTQYF

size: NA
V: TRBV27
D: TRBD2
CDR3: CASSPFGLAGDYGEQFF

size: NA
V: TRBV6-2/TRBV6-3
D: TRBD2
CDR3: CASSYLGLAGRYEQYF

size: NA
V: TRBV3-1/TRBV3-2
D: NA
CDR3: CASSQGGVRTIYF

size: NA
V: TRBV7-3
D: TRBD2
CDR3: CASSSLAGSSYNEQFF

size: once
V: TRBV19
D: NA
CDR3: CASSTGQYTEAFF

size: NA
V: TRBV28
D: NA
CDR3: CASSFLRNYGYTF

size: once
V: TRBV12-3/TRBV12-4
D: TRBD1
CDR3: CASRLRQGNEQFF

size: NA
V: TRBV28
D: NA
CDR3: CASSPRVFHTTF

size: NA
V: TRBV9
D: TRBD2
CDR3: CASSGKVVAGVVETQYF

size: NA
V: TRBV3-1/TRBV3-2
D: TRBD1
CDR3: CASSRYRGRDYGYTF

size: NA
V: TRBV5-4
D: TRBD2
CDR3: CASSLEAGGETQYF

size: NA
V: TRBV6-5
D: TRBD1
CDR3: CASGTGGPNQPQHF

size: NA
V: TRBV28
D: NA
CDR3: CASSFLLTRGEQYF

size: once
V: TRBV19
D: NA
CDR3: CASSLHNEQFF

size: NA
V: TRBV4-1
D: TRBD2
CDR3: CASSQEETSAYNEQFF

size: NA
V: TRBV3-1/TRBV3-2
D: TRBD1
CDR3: CASSSWTGDQPQHF

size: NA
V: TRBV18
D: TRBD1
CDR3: CASSPPGQESTGELFF

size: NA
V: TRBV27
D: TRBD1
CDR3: CASSFSDRESPLHF

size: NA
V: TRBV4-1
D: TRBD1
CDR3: CASSQVLRDSDYEQYF

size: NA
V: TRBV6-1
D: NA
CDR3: CASSEKTAYNEQFF

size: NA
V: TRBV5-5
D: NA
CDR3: CASSFSSGVDGYTF

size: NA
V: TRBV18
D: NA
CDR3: CASSPEDYGYTF

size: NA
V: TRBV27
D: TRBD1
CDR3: CASSLKGTGGYEQYF

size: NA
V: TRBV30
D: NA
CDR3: CAWSTGGELFF

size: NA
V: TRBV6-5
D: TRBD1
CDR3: CASSSTGGYGYSPLHF

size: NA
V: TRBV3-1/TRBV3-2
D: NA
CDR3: CASSQLSLSGNTIYF

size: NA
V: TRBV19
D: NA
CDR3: CASSLATANYGYTF

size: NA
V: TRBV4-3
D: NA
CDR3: CASSQDRTQPYEQYF

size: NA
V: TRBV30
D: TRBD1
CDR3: CAWRRQGADTEAFF

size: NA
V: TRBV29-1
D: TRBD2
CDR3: CSVELLAGAQQYF

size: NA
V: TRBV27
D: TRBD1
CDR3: CASSRTGTEAFF

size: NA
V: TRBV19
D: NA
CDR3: CASSQAGGETQYF

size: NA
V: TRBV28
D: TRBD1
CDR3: CACTFPGTGDYGYTF

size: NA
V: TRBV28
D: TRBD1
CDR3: CASSQGQGVIYEQYF

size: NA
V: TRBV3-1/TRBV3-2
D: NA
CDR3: CASSHQSGAIGAFF

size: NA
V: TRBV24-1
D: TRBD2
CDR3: CATSDRSGRVHEQYF

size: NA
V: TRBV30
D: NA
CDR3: CAWSVGLNRGNEQFF